The clone carrying this T cell receptor beta chain was detected only once. Its antigen is still unknown. Among the patients, aged 18 to 65, hyperthyroidism was newly diagnosed and had lasted under 2 months. Clinical symptoms, serum thyroxine, TRAb, thyroid ultrasound and orbital computed tomography informed diagnoses. The data belong to a study of T cells in Graves' hyperthyroidism and ophthalmopathy. Study outcomes and limitations: Also found in blood were most expanded thyroid clonotypes above 0.001. Ophthalmopathy got predicted by the model a median about 6.5 months before its onset.

The CDR3 has 15 residues. Germline CDR1 and CDR2: SEHNR and FQNEAQ (reference sequence). Unmatched junction bases numbered 11, after V lost 6 bases and J lost 8 bases. The investigators amplified TCR beta CDR3 regions from RNA transcripts. First-round RT-PCR with HTBI primers amplified the TCR CDR3 region. TCRdb reanalysed the multiplex PCR reads using MiXCR and keeps one entry per CDR3 protein. The sample has around 580,000 distinct CDR3 sequences, about half seen once. The clonotype originates from a woman aged 18-29 years with Graves' hyperthyroidism. The sequenced material came from peripheral blood or thyroid tissue (not recorded which). The V gene is TRBV7-9, the J gene TRBJ1-4; TRBD1 matches at 8 bases. As DNA, the CDR3 is TGTGCCAGCAGATCAGACAGGGGAGGGGGCGAAAAACTGTTTTTT. Its translation is CASRSDRGGGEKLFF.